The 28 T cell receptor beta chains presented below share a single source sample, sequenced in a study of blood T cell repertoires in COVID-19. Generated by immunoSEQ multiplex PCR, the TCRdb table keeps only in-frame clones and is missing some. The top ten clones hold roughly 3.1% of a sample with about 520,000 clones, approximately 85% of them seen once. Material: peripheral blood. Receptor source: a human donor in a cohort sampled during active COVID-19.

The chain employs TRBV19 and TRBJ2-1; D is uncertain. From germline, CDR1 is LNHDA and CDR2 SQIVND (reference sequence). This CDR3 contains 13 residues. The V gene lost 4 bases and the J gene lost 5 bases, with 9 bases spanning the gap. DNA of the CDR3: TGTGCCAGTAGTAGGAGTAGAAACAATGAGCAGTTCTTC. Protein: CASSRSRNNEQFF.

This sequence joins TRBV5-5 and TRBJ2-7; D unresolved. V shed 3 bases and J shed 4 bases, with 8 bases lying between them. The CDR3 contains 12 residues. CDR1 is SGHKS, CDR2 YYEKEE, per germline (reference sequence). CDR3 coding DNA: TGTGCCAGCAGCTCGGGTAAATACGAGCAGTACTTC. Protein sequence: CASSSGKYEQYF.

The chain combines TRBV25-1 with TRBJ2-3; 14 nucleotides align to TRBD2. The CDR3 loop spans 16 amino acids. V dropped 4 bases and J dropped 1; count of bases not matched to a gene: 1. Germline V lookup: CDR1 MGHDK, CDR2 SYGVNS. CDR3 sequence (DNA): TGTGCCAGCAGTGCGGGACTAGCGGGAGGCACAGATACGCAGTATTTT. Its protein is CASSAGLAGGTDTQYF.

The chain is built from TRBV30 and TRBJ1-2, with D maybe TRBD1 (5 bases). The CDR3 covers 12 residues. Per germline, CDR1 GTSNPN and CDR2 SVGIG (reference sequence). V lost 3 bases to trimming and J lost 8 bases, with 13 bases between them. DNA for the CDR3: TGTGCCTGGAGCCTCAGGGTGGGGGGCTACACCTTC. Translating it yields CAWSLRVGGYTF.

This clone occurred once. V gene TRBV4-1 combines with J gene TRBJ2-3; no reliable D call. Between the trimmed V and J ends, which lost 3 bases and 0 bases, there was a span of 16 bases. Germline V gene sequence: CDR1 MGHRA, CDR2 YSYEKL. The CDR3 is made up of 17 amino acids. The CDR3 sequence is CASSHGWSPTSTDTQYF. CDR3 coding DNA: TGCGCCAGCAGCCACGGGTGGTCGCCAACTAGCACAGATACGCAGTATTTT.

The CDR3 sequence: CAWSVGGDEQFF. CDR3 nucleotides: TGTGCCTGGAGTGTGGGAGGGGATGAGCAGTTCTTC. The chain couples TRBV30 to TRBJ2-1; TRBD2 aligns across 7 bases. Looked up from germline, CDR1 is GTSNPN and CDR2 is SVGIG (reference sequence). J was trimmed by 8 bases and V by 0 bases; bases with no gene match: 1. CDR3 size: 12 residues.

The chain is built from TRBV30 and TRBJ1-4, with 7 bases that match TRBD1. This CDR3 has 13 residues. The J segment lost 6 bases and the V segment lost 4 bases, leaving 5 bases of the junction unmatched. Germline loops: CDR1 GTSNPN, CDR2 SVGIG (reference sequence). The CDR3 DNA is TGTGCCTGGACAAGGGGGCGGGATGAAAAACTGTTTTTT. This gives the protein CAWTRGRDEKLFF.

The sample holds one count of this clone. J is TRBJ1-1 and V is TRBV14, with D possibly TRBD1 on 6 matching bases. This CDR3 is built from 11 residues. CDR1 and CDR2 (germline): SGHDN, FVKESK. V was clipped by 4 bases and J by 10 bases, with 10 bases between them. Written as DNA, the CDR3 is TGTGCCAGCAGCCGGGACATAGTAGCTTTCTTT. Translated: CASSRDIVAFF.

The CDR3 coding sequence is TGTGCCAGCAGCTTTCGACAAGCCAACTTGAACACTGAAGCTTTCTTT. It translates to CASSFRQANLNTEAFF. The genes are TRBV5-4 and TRBJ1-1; D is ambiguous. V was trimmed by 2 bases and J by 0 bases, leaving 14 bases between them. Germline V gene data show CDR1 as SGHNT and CDR2 as YYREEE (reference sequence). CDR3 length equals 16 residues. Supplemented by reference TRBV5-4 and TRBJ1-1, the full variable domain reads ETGVTQSPTHLIKTRGQQVTLRCSSQSGHNTVSWYQQALGQGPQFIFQYYREEENGRGNFPPRFSGLQFPNYSSELNVNALELDDSALYLCASSFRQANLNTEAFFGQGTRLTVV.

Here the CDR3 DNA reads TGTGCCAGCAGTTACAAGCGGACAGGCCCTGAAGCTTTCTTT. It yields the protein CASSYKRTGPEAFF. The V call is TRBV6-5, the J call TRBJ1-1; TRBD1 aligns across 7 bases. With 2 bases clipped from V and 6 bases from J, the junction kept 6 bases outside the gene matches. Germline values: CDR1 MNHEY, CDR2 SVGAGI. The CDR3 covers 14 residues.

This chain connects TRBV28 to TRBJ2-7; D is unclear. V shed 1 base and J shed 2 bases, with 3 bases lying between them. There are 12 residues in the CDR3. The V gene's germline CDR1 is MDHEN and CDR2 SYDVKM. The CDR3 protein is CASSLLAYEQYF. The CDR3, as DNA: TGTGCCAGCAGTTTATTAGCCTACGAGCAGTACTTC.

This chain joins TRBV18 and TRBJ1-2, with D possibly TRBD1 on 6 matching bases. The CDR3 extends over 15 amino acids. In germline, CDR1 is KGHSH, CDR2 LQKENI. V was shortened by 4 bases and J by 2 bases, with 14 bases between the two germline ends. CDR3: CASSQGHSVNYGYTF. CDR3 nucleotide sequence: TGTGCCAGCTCACAGGGACACAGCGTCAACTATGGCTACACCTTC.

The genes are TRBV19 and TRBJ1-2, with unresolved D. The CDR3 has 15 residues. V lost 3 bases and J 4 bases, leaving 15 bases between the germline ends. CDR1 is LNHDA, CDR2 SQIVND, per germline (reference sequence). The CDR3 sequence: CASSIPKTVSYGYTF. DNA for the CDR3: TGTGCCAGTAGTATCCCTAAAACAGTGTCCTATGGCTACACCTTC.

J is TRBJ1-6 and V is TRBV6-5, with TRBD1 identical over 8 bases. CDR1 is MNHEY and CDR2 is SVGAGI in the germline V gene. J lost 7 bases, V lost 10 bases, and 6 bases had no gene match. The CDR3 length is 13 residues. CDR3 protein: CATSRDRNSPLHF. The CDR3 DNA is TGTGCCACCTCCCGGGACAGGAATTCACCCCTCCACTTT.

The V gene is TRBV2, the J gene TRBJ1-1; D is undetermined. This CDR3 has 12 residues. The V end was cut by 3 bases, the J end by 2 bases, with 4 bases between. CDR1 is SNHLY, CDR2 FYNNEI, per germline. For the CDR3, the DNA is TGTGCCAGCAGTGATACTAACACTGAAGCTTTCTTT. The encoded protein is CASSDTNTEAFF.

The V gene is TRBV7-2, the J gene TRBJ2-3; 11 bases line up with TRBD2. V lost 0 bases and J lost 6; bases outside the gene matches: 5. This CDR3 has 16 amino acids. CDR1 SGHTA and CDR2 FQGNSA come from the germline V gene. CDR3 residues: CASSLALAGGWDTQYF. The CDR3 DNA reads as TGTGCCAGCAGCTTAGCGCTAGCGGGAGGATGGGATACGCAGTATTTT.

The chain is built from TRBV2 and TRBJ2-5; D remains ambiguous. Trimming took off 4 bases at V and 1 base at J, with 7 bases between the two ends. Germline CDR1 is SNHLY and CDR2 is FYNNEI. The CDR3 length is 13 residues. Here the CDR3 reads CASSVLVQETQYF. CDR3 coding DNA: TGTGCCAGCAGTGTACTGGTCCAAGAGACCCAGTACTTC.

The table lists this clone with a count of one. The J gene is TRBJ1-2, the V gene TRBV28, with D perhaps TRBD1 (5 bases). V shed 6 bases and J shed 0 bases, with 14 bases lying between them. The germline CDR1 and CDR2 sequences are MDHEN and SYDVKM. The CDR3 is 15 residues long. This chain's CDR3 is CASSSRGRANYGYTF. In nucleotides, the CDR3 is TGTGCCAGCAGCTCCCGAGGCAGGGCTAACTATGGCTACACCTTC.

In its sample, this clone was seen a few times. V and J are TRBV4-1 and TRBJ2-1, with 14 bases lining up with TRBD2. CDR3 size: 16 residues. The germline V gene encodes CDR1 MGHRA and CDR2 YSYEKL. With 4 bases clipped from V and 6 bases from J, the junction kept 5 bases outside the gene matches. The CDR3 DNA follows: TGCGCCAGCAGCCCGAGACTAGCGGGAGGGCGCAATGAGCAGTTCTTC. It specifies CASSPRLAGGRNEQFF.

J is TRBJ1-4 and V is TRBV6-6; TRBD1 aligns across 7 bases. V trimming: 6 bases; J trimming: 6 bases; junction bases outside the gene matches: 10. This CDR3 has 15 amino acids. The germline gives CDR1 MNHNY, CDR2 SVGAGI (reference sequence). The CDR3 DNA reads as TGTGCCAGCAGCCAGGGAAGAGGGGGCCATGAAAAACTGTTTTTT. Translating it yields CASSQGRGGHEKLFF.

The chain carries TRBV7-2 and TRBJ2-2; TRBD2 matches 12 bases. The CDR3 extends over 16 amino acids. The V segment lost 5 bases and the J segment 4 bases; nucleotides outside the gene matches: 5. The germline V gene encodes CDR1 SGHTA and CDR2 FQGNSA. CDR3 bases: TGTGCCAGCAGCAGACTAGCGGGAGTCGGCACCGGGGAGCTGTTTTTT. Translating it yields CASSRLAGVGTGELFF.

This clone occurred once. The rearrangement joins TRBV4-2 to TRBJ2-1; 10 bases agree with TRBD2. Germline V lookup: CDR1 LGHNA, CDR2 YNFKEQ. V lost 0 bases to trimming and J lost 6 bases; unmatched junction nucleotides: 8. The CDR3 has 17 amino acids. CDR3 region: CASSQDQGLAEINEQFF. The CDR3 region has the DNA TGTGCCAGCAGCCAAGATCAAGGACTAGCGGAGATCAATGAGCAGTTCTTC.

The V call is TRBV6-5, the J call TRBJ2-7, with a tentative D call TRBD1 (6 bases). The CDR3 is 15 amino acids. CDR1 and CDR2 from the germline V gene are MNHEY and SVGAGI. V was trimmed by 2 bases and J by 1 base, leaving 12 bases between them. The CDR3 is CASSYRQGTSYEQYF. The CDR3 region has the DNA TGTGCCAGCAGTTACCGGCAGGGGACATCCTACGAGCAGTACTTC.

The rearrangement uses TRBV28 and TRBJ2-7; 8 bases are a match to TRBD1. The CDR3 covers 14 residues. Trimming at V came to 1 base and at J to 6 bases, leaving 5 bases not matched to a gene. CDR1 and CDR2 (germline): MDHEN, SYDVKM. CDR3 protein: CASSLFQGAPEQYF. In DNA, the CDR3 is TGTGCCAGCAGTTTATTCCAGGGGGCCCCCGAGCAGTACTTC.

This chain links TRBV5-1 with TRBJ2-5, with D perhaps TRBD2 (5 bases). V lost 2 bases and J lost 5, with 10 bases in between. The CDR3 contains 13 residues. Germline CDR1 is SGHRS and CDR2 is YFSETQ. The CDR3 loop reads CASSFEGRETQYF. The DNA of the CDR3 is TGCGCCAGCAGCTTTGAGGGCCGGGAGACCCAGTACTTC.

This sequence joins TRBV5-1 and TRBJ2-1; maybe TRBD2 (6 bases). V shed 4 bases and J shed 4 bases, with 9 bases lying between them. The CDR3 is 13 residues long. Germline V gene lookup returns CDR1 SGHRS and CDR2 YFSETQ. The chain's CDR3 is CASSGGNYNEQFF. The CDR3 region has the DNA TGCGCCAGCAGCGGGGGGAATTACAATGAGCAGTTCTTC. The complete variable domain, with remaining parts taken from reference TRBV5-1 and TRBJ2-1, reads KAGVTQTPRYLIKTRGQQVTLSCSPISGHRSVSWYQQTPGQGLQFLFEYFSETQRNKGNFPGRFSGRQFSNSRSEMNVSTLELGDSALYLCASSGGNYNEQFFGPGTRLTVL.

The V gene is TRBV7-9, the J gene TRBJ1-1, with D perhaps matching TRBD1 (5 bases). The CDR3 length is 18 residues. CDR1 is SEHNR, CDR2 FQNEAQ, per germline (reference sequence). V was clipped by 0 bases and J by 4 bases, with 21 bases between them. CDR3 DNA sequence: TGTGCCAGCAGCTTAGCGGGGGGTAGTACGGAGAGTGGCACTGAAGCTTTCTTT. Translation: CASSLAGGSTESGTEAFF.

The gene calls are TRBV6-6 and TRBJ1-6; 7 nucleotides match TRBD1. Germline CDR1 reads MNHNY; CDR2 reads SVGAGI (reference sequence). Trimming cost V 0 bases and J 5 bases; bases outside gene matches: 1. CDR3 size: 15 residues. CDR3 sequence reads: CASSYSDRDNSPLHF. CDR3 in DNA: TGTGCCAGCAGTTACTCCGACAGGGATAATTCACCCCTCCACTTT.